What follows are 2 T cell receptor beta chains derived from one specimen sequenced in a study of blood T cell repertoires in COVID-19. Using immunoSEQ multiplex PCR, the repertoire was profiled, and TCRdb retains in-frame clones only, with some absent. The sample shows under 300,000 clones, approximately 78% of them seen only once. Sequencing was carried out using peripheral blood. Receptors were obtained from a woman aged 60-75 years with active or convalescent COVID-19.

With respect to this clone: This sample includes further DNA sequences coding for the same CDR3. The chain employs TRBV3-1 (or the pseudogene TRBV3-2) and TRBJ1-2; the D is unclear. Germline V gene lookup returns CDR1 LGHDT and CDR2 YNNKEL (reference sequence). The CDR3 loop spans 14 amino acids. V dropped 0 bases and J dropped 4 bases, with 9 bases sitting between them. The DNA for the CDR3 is TGTGCCAGCAGCCAAGAGGGCGGGATCTATGGCTACACCTTC. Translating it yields CASSQEGGIYGYTF.

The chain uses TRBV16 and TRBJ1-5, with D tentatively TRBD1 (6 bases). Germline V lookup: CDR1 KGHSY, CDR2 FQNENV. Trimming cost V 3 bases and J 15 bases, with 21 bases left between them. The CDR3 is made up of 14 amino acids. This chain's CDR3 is CASSHALQGIPRHF. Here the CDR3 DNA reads TGTGCCAGCAGCCACGCGCTACAGGGTATCCCTCGGCATTTT.